This T cell receptor beta chain was obtained from a study of PD-L1 blockade in urothelial cancer. Time point noted: pretreatment peripheral blood. The CDR3 sequence is 17 residues long. The trim removed 3 bases at V and 0 bases at J, leaving 8 bases unmatched. Looked up from germline, CDR1 is LGHNA and CDR2 is YNFKEQ. The method was immunoSEQ multiplex PCR; TCRdb's version includes in-frame clones alone and lacks a portion of them. The table shows tens of thousands of clones, with about four fifths occurring only once. Points from the study as a whole: Those with durable benefit had larger increases in tumor-associated blood clones at 3 weeks.

As concerns this clone: What it binds is unknown.

The chain uses TRBV4-2 and TRBJ2-4, with 7 bases that match TRBD2. The source was PBMCs, collected around atezolizumab (anti-PD-L1) treatment. The source of this sequence is a man between 65 and 85 years old with urothelial cancer. The CDR3 nucleotides are TGTGCCAGCAGCCAGTCTAGCGGATCCTTAGCCAAAAACATTCAGTACTTC. Translation: CASSQSSGSLAKNIQYF.